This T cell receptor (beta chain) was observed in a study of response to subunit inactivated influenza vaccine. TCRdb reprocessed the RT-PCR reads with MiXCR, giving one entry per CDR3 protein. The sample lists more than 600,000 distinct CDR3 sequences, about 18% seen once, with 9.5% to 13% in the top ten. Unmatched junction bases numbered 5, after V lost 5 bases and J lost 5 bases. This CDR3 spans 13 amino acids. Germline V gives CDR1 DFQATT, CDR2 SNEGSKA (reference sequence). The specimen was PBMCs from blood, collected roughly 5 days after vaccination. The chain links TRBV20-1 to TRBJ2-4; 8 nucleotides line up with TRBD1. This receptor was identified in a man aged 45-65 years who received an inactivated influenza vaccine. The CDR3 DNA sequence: TGCAGTGCTTGGGACAGGTCCCAAAACATTCAGTACTTC. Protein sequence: CSAWDRSQNIQYF.